The T cell receptor beta chain under discussion was sequenced for a study of CD4 T cells in relation to SARS-CoV-2 and coronaviruses. The protocol was immunoSEQ multiplex PCR, while the TCRdb copy is restricted to in-frame clones and leaves out a portion. Of 16,000 or so clones listed, 70% to 80% are singletons. Unexposed donor CD4+ T cells date from about 2011-2019, before the COVID-19 pandemic. Isolation of CD4+ T cells took place after less than 11 days in culture. Comments on this clone: The antigen remains undetermined.

The CDR3 spans 11 residues. V dropped 5 bases and J dropped 13 bases, with 12 bases sitting between them. Germline CDR1 reads MNHEY; CDR2 reads SVGEGT. The material sequenced was CD4+ T cells from PBMCs, cultured in vitro. The genes are TRBV6-2 or TRBV6-3 and TRBJ2-1; D is unresolved. The TCR originated in a human donor in good health. The CDR3 sequence: CASSTRKTQFF. The CDR3 DNA reads as TGTGCCAGCAGTACCCGGAAGACACAGTTCTTC.